A selection of T cell receptor beta chains follows, all from one sample in a study of T cell changes during pregnancy in multiple sclerosis. Data came from immunoSEQ multiplex PCR; TCRdb stores just in-frame clones and leaves some out. Found here are 40,000 to 45,000 clones, roughly nine tenths of them singletons; the top ten hold roughly 0.53%. Sequencing was performed on CD4+ T cells from peripheral blood mononuclear cells, taken in the first trimester of pregnancy. Receptors originate from a female donor with multiple sclerosis, enrolled in a pregnancy study. Both conserved end residues are part of each CDR3. The D gene is left open where the match is weak. Only part of the rows carry a size: once, few, many, or a class if the clone is expanded.

d_gene | j_gene | abundance | v_gene | CDR3nt | CDR3aa
TRBD1 | TRBJ1-1 | NA | TRBV6-1 | TGTGCCAGTCGGGACAGGGCGTTCACTGAAGCTTTCTTT | CASRDRAFTEAFF
NA | TRBJ1-5 | once | TRBV6-1 | TGTGCCAGCAGTGATGAGGAAGGCTTAAGGAAGTCTCAGCCCCAGCATTTT | CASSDEEGLRKSQPQHF
TRBD1 | TRBJ1-4 | NA | TRBV5-1 | TGCGCCAGCAGCAGGGGACAGGGTTATGAAAAACTGTTTTTT | CASSRGQGYEKLFF
TRBD2 | TRBJ2-1 | NA | TRBV7-2 | TGTGCCAGCAGCTTCCAAGGACTAGTGATTGGCAATGAGCAGTTCTTC | CASSFQGLVIGNEQFF
TRBD1 | TRBJ2-7 | few | TRBV19 | TGTGCCAGTAGTATCGGGACAGGGAGTTCCTACGAGCAGTACTTC | CASSIGTGSSYEQYF
NA | TRBJ2-1 | NA | TRBV14 | TGTGCCAGCAGCCAAGATTGGGCCCCTTTGTCGTACAATGAGCAGTTCTTC | CASSQDWAPLSYNEQFF
TRBD1 | TRBJ2-7 | NA | TRBV28 | TGTGCCAGCAGGCCTCAGACAGGGGGTCGATACGAGCAGTACTTC | CASRPQTGGRYEQYF
TRBD2 | TRBJ2-4 | NA | TRBV19 | TGTGCCAGTAGTAATATTCGGGGAGGGCTAGCCAAAAACATTCAGTACTTC | CASSNIRGGLAKNIQYF
TRBD2 | TRBJ2-1 | NA | TRBV19 | TGTGCCAGTAGTATCCCTCAGGGAGGGTACAATGAGCAGTTCTTC | CASSIPQGGYNEQFF
NA | TRBJ2-7 | NA | TRBV27 | TGTGCCAGCAGTTTTCAACTCGGACATTCCTACGAGCAGTACTTC | CASSFQLGHSYEQYF
NA | TRBJ1-5 | few | TRBV6-1 | TGTGCCAGCAGTGGGTTACAGGTCCAGGGGAATCAGCCCCAGCATTTT | CASSGLQVQGNQPQHF
TRBD1 | TRBJ1-5 | once | TRBV5-8 | TGTGCCAGCACCCGGGGACAGGCGTTTGTTAGCAATCAGCCCCAGCATTTT | CASTRGQAFVSNQPQHF
TRBD1 | TRBJ1-2 | NA | TRBV14 | TGTGCCAGCAGCCGCACAGGGGGACCTGGCTACACCTTC | CASSRTGGPGYTF
TRBD1 | TRBJ1-3 | NA | TRBV10-3 | TGTGCCATCAGTGGGGGACAGGGGGCACAAGGAAACACCATATATTTT | CAISGGQGAQGNTIYF
NA | TRBJ2-7 | few | TRBV4-1 | TGCGCCAGCAGCCAAGGAATCGGGCAGGGCCAGCAGTACTTC | CASSQGIGQGQQYF
NA | TRBJ1-1 | NA | TRBV28 | TGTGCCAGCAGGGTGCCCGGGAAAGCTTTCTTT | CASRVPGKAFF
TRBD2 | TRBJ2-3 | NA | TRBV6-4 | TGTGCCAGCAGTGGTCGTGGTAGCGGGAGGCCAGATACGCAGTATTTT | CASSGRGSGRPDTQYF
TRBD2 | TRBJ2-7 | once | TRBV5-5 | TGTGCCAGCAGCGAGGGGGTAGCGGGATACGAGCAGTACTTC | CASSEGVAGYEQYF
TRBD2 | TRBJ2-2 | NA | TRBV30 | TGTGCCTCCGGACTAGCGGGAGGATCCGGGGAGCTGTTTTTT | CASGLAGGSGELFF
NA | TRBJ2-3 | NA | TRBV27 | TGTGCCAGCAGTCGACAGGAATTCACAGATACGCAGTATTTT | CASSRQEFTDTQYF
TRBD2 | TRBJ2-1 | NA | TRBV14 | TGTGCCAGCAGCCAAGATACGGACTGGCGGGAGGAAGGTGAGCAGTTCTTC | CASSQDTDWREEGEQFF
NA | TRBJ2-3 | NA | TRBV7-9 | TGTGCCAGCAGCATTTCACAGAGCACAGATACGCAGTATTTT | CASSISQSTDTQYF
TRBD1 | TRBJ2-7 | NA | TRBV6-6 | TGTGCCAGCAGATTAAACCGGGACAGGGCTTACGAGCAGTACTTC | CASRLNRDRAYEQYF
TRBD1 | TRBJ2-3 | NA | TRBV19 | TGTGCCAGCCGGGACAGGGGTGGCCCAAGCACAGATACGCAGTATTTT | CASRDRGGPSTDTQYF
NA | TRBJ1-5 | NA | TRBV6-6 | TGTGCCAGCAGCCCGGGAGGGAGTCAGCCCCAGCATTTT | CASSPGGSQPQHF
TRBD1 | TRBJ1-2 | NA | TRBV5-1 | TGCGCCAGCAGCTTGTTGGGACAGGGAATGGAAACCGATGGCTACACCTTC | CASSLLGQGMETDGYTF